These 12 T cell receptor beta chains share one sample of origin, sequenced in a study of cytomegalovirus exposure and HLA in healthy donors. The PCR employed 60 Vbeta primers together with 13 Jbeta primers. The protocol was immunoSEQ multiplex PCR, while the TCRdb copy is restricted to in-frame clones and leaves out a portion. The data contain 200,000 to 250,000 clones, around 83% of them singletons. Sequencing was performed on PBMCs. The receptors were sampled from a girl under 18 in good health and CMV-seronegative.

The V call is TRBV7-3, the J call TRBJ1-2; 7 nucleotides match TRBD1. V lost 5 bases, J lost 3 bases, and 9 bases stayed unmatched. CDR1 SGHTA and CDR2 FQGTGA come from the germline V gene. This CDR3 is 15 amino acids long. In DNA form, the CDR3 reads TGTGCCAGCAGCCCGACAGGGACGGAGGACTATGGCTACACCTTC. This sequence encodes CASSPTGTEDYGYTF.

V is TRBV5-6 and J is TRBJ2-5, with D unclear. The germline gives CDR1 SGHDT, CDR2 YYEEEE. The CDR3 covers 13 residues. V was clipped by 4 bases and J by 2 bases, with 9 bases between them. The CDR3 loop is CASSRVRQETQYF. CDR3 nucleotide sequence: TGTGCCAGCAGCCGAGTTCGTCAAGAGACCCAGTACTTC.

The count of this clone is one. The chain has TRBV2 and TRBJ1-4; D is ambiguous. Trimming pared 8 bases from V and 0 bases from J, leaving 13 bases between. This CDR3 has 15 residues. Germline V lookup: CDR1 SNHLY, CDR2 FYNNEI. The CDR3 reads CASSITITTNEKLFF. In nucleotides, the CDR3 is TGTGCCAGCTCAATCACTATTACAACTAATGAAAAACTGTTTTTT.

V is TRBV29-1 and J is TRBJ1-2, with a weak D call TRBD1 (5 bases). The CDR3 has 15 amino acids. V dropped 3 bases and J dropped 6 bases, with 20 bases sitting between them. Germline values: CDR1 SQVTM, CDR2 ANQGSEA. CDR3 residues: CSVEEGRSLVDGYTF. In DNA, the CDR3 is TGCAGCGTTGAGGAGGGGCGAAGTTTAGTGGATGGCTACACCTTC.

V gene TRBV28 combines with J gene TRBJ2-2, with 8 positions matching TRBD1. This CDR3 contains 15 residues. Germline V lookup: CDR1 MDHEN, CDR2 SYDVKM. The V gene end was trimmed by 6 bases and the J gene end by 4 bases; junction bases not matched to a gene: 7. The CDR3 nucleotides read TGTGCCAGCAGGGAGATCGGACAGGGCACCGGGGAGCTGTTTTTT. Its protein product is CASREIGQGTGELFF.

In this sample, this clone turned up a few times. V and J are TRBV28 and TRBJ2-7, with a possible D match to TRBD2 (6 bases). The CDR3 loop spans 14 amino acids. Germline CDR1 reads MDHEN; CDR2 reads SYDVKM. The germline V and J ends were trimmed by 5 bases and 2 bases, with 13 bases remaining between them. This CDR3 is CASSPGDVAYEQYF. The CDR3 coding sequence is TGTGCCAGCAGTCCGGGGGACGTGGCCTACGAGCAGTACTTC.

The chain links TRBV27 to TRBJ1-2; D not certain. The CDR3 runs 16 residues. The germline V and J ends were trimmed by 4 bases and 0 bases, with 15 bases remaining between them. Germline values: CDR1 MNHEY, CDR2 SMNVEV (reference sequence). The CDR3 loop reads CASSSSLYLANYGYTF. The CDR3 DNA sequence: TGTGCCAGCAGTTCTTCCCTGTACCTAGCTAACTATGGCTACACCTTC.

The chain combines TRBV7-2 with TRBJ1-1, with D possibly TRBD1 on 5 matching bases. CDR1 SGHTA and CDR2 FQGNSA come from the germline V gene. CDR3 size: 15 residues. V was pared by 2 bases and J by 1 base, with 11 bases between. The CDR3 DNA is TGTGCCAGCAGCTTAACAAGGGGATGGAACACTGAAGCTTTCTTT. This translates into CASSLTRGWNTEAFF. Full variable domain (remainder filled in from reference TRBV7-2 and TRBJ1-1): GAGVSQSPSNKVTEKGKDVELRCDPISGHTALYWYRQSLGQGLEFLIYFQGNSAPDKSGLPSDRFSAERTGGSVSTLTIQRTQQEDSAVYLCASSLTRGWNTEAFFGQGTRLTVV.

The J gene is TRBJ1-1, the V gene TRBV19, with a tentative D call TRBD1 (6 bases). V dropped 1 base and J dropped 1 base, with 10 bases sitting between them. Germline-derived CDR1 and CDR2 are LNHDA and SQIVND (reference sequence). The CDR3 has 15 residues. The CDR3 protein is CASSIGRGANTEAFF. The CDR3 bases are TGTGCCAGTAGTATAGGCCGGGGGGCGAACACTGAAGCTTTCTTT.

DNA of the CDR3: TGTGCCAGCATTGGGACTAGCGGGATTGCCCACTCCAAAGAGACCCAGTACTTC. Residues: CASIGTSGIAHSKETQYF. V gene TRBV6-4 combines with J gene TRBJ2-5, with 13 bases that match TRBD2. The germline gives CDR1 MRHNA, CDR2 SNTAGT. This CDR3 is built from 18 residues. The J segment lost 3 bases and the V segment lost 7 bases, leaving 14 bases of the junction unmatched.

This clone was seen a few times. The gene calls are TRBV7-9 and TRBJ2-7; D is uncertain. Trimming cost V 5 bases and J 4 bases, with 12 bases left between them. Germline-derived CDR1 and CDR2 are SEHNR and FQNEAQ (reference sequence). The CDR3 is 13 residues long. CDR3 sequence reads: CASSQTALYEQYF. The CDR3 DNA reads as TGTGCCAGCAGCCAAACAGCTCTTTACGAGCAGTACTTC.

The V and J genes are TRBV9 and TRBJ2-3; TRBD2 matches at 8 bases. In germline, CDR1 is SGDLS, CDR2 YYNGEE. CDR3 length equals 13 residues. After removal of 6 bases from V and 9 bases from J, the junction contained 9 bases not matched to a gene. Written as DNA, the CDR3 is TGTGCCAGCACCTTTAGCGGGAAGGGCACGCAGTATTTT. This gives the protein CASTFSGKGTQYF.